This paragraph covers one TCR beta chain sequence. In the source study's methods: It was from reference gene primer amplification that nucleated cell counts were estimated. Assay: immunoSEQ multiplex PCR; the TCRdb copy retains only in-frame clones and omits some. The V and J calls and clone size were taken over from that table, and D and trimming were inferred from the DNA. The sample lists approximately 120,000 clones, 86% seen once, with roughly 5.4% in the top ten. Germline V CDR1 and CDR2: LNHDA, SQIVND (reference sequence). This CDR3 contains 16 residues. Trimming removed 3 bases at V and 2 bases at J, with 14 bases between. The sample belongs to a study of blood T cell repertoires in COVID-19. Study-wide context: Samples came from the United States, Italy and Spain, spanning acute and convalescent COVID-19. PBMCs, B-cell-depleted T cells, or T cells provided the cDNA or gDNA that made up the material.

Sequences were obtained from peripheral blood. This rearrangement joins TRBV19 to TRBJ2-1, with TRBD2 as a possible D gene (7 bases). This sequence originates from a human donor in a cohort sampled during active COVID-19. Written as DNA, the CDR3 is TGTGCCAGTAGTATTGGGGGGGGGCCGACCTACAATGAGCAGTTCTTC. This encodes CASSIGGGPTYNEQFF. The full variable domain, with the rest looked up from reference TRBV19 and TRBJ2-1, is DGGITQSPKYLFRKEGQNVTLSCEQNLNHDAMYWYRQDPGQGLRLIYYSQIVNDFQKGDIAEGYSVSREKKESFPLTVTSAQKNPTAFYLCASSIGGGPTYNEQFFGPGTRLTVL.